One and the same sample provided the 11 T cell receptor beta chains below, sequenced in a study of OX40 agonist ivuxolimab in advanced cancers. Profiling relied on immunoSEQ multiplex PCR, and the TCRdb table lists in-frame clones only, not all of them. The table has 65,000 to 85,000 clones, about nine tenths seen once. Material: CD4+ or CD8+ T cells sorted from blood, obtained in a trial of the OX40 agonist ivuxolimab. All receptors derive from an adult with an advanced solid tumor such as melanoma, head and neck, liver or kidney cancer.

The rearrangement joins TRBV5-6 to TRBJ1-4; 9 positions match TRBD1. This CDR3 has 13 residues. V trimming: 4 bases; J trimming: 8 bases; junction bases outside the gene matches: 3. Germline CDR1 SGHDT, CDR2 YYEEEE. The CDR3 is CASSTGQGEKLFF. DNA of the CDR3: TGTGCCAGCAGCACGGGACAGGGAGAAAAACTGTTTTTT.

A single count supports this clone. The J gene is TRBJ1-3, the V gene TRBV6-1, with a tentative D call TRBD1 (6 bases). The CDR3 has 17 amino acids. Germline V CDR1 and CDR2: MNHNS, SASEGT. V was trimmed by 0 bases and J by 0 bases, leaving 12 bases between them. CDR3 nucleotides: TGTGCCAGCAGTGAAGCGCCAGGGGCCATCTCTGGAAACACCATATATTTT. Its translation: CASSEAPGAISGNTIYF.

V gene TRBV5-1 combines with J gene TRBJ2-5; 10 bases line up with TRBD2. Germline V lookup: CDR1 SGHRS, CDR2 YFSETQ. This CDR3 is built from 16 residues. J was trimmed by 1 base and V by 3 bases; bases with no gene match: 6. For the CDR3, the DNA is TGCGCCAGCAGCTCATTAGCGGGGGGAACCCAAGAGACCCAGTACTTC. Translation gives CASSSLAGGTQETQYF.

The rearrangement uses TRBV7-6 and TRBJ1-1; TRBD1 matches 7 bases. The ends lost 5 bases at V and 2 bases at J; junction bases unmatched: 2. This CDR3 contains 13 residues. Germline V gives CDR1 SGHVS, CDR2 FNYEAQ. CDR3 in DNA: TGTGCCAGCAGCGGGGACAGTAACACTGAAGCTTTCTTT. Protein sequence: CASSGDSNTEAFF.

The V call is TRBV5-1, the J call TRBJ2-5; D possibly corresponds to TRBD2 (7 bases). In germline, CDR1 is SGHRS, CDR2 YFSETQ. This CDR3 has 19 amino acids. V was cut by 3 bases and J by 5 bases, with 29 bases left in between. CDR3 amino acids: CASSSPTRWGGPRTETQYF. The CDR3 DNA is TGCGCCAGCAGCTCCCCTACACGCTGGGGGGGGCCGCGTACGGAGACCCAGTACTTC.

CDR3 in DNA: TGTGCCACCAGCAGGACAGGGTTAGGCACAGATACGCAGTATTTT. This sequence encodes CATSRTGLGTDTQYF. The chain joins TRBV15 to TRBJ2-3; 7 bases match TRBD1. From germline, CDR1 is LNHNV and CDR2 YYDKDF (reference sequence). V was clipped by 3 bases and J by 1 base; unmatched bases: 4. This CDR3 has 15 residues.

This chain joins TRBV15 and TRBJ2-7, with no clear D. CDR3 length: 14 amino acids. The germline CDR1 and CDR2 sequences are LNHNV and YYDKDF (reference sequence). V dropped 0 bases and J dropped 2 bases, with 8 bases sitting between them. CDR3 nucleotide sequence: TGTGCCACCAGCAGAGATTACGGAGCCTACGAGCAGTACTTC. It specifies CATSRDYGAYEQYF.

The chain links TRBV6-6 to TRBJ1-6; D is undetermined. This CDR3 has 11 residues. The V end was cut by 6 bases, the J end by 5 bases, with 2 bases between. The germline V gene encodes CDR1 MNHNY and CDR2 SVGAGI (reference sequence). Here the CDR3 DNA reads TGTGCCAGCAGGGATAATTCACCCCTCCACTTT. Protein product: CASRDNSPLHF.

This chain links TRBV10-1 with TRBJ1-2; possible D gene TRBD1, 6 bases. V was shortened by 6 bases and J by 2 bases, with 10 bases between the two germline ends. The germline V gene has CDR1 WNHNN and CDR2 SYGVQD (reference sequence). The CDR3 covers 13 residues. For the CDR3, the DNA is TGCGCCAGCAGCCGGGACACGAACTATGGCTACACCTTC. This codes for CASSRDTNYGYTF.

J is TRBJ1-5 and V is TRBV19; no firm D call. CDR1 and CDR2 (germline): LNHDA, SQIVND (reference sequence). V lost 5 bases to trimming and J lost 6 bases, with 11 bases between them. The CDR3 consists of 13 residues. The CDR3 region is CASSPRFLQPQHF. In DNA, the CDR3 is TGTGCCAGTAGTCCACGCTTCCTTCAGCCCCAGCATTTT.

CDR3 sequence reads: CASSLRTGSGNTIYF. The CDR3 nucleotides are TGTGCCAGCAGCTTACGGACAGGCTCTGGAAACACCATATATTTT. This chain connects TRBV7-9 to TRBJ1-3; 7 bases align to TRBD1. Germline V gene lookup returns CDR1 SEHNR and CDR2 FQNEAQ (reference sequence). With V trimmed by 2 bases and J by 0 bases, 1 base remained unmatched. The CDR3 has 15 amino acids.